What follows is one TCR beta chain and its context. What it binds is unknown. This sample was included in a study of cytomegalovirus exposure and HLA in healthy donors. Study at large: Researchers previously reported finding 90 million to 130 million unique TCR beta sequences from roughly 200 million T cells. General study findings and limits: Later work associated fewer than 20,000 TCR beta sequences with HLA alleles at 0.05 false discovery rate.

Both 60 Vbeta primers and 13 Jbeta primers went into the PCR. The assay was immunoSEQ multiplex PCR, and TCRdb's table has in-frame clones only and misses some. This sample has about 160,000 clones, with approximately 78% found just once. CDR3 length: 15 residues. The germline V gene encodes CDR1 MNHEY and CDR2 SVGAGI. J gave up 0 bases and V 2 bases, and 0 bases lay outside the gene matches. The origin of this receptor is a woman aged 18-29 years in good health and CMV-seronegative. The chain joins TRBV6-5 to TRBJ2-1; 8 positions match TRBD1. Sequencing input: PBMCs. The CDR3 bases are TGTGCCAGCAGTTACGACAGGGGCTCCTACAATGAGCAGTTCTTC. It translates to CASSYDRGSYNEQFF.